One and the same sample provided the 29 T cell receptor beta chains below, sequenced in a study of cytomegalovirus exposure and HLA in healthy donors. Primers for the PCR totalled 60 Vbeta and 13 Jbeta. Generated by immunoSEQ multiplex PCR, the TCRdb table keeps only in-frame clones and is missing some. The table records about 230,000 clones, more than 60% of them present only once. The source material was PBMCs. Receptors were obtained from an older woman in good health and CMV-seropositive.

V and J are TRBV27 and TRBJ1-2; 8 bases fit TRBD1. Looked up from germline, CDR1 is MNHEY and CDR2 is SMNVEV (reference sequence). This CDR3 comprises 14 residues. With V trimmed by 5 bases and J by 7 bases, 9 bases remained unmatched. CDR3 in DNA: TGTGCCAGCAGTGGGTCCGGGACAGGTGGTGGCTACACCTTC. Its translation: CASSGSGTGGGYTF.

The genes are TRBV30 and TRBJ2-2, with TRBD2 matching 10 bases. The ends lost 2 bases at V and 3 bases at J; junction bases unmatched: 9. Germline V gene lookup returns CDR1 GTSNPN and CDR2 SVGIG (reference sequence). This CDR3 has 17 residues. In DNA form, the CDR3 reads TGTGCCTGGAGTTGGGGGCTAGCGGGAGTAGACACCGGGGAGCTGTTTTTT. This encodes CAWSWGLAGVDTGELFF.

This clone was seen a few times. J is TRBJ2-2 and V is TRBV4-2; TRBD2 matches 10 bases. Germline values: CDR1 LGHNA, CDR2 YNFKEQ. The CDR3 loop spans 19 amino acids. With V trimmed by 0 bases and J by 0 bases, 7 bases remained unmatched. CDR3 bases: TGTGCCAGCAGCCAAGATCCTCTTAGCGGGGGGCCGAACACCGGGGAGCTGTTTTTT. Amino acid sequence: CASSQDPLSGGPNTGELFF.

The CDR3 nucleotides are TGTGCCAGCAGCTTAGGGACAGGCACCTACGAGCAGTACTTC. It is translated as CASSLGTGTYEQYF. This sequence joins TRBV7-7 and TRBJ2-7; TRBD1 aligns across 7 bases. From germline, CDR1 is SSHAT and CDR2 FNYEAQ (reference sequence). The CDR3 is 14 residues long. V trimming: 1 base; J trimming: 2 bases; junction bases outside the gene matches: 2.

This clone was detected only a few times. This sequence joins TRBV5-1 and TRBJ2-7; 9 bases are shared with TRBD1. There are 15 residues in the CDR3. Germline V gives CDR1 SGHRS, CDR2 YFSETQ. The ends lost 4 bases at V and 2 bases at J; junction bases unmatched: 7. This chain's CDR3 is CASSKTGGTTYEQYF. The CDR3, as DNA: TGCGCCAGCAGCAAAACAGGGGGCACTACCTACGAGCAGTACTTC.

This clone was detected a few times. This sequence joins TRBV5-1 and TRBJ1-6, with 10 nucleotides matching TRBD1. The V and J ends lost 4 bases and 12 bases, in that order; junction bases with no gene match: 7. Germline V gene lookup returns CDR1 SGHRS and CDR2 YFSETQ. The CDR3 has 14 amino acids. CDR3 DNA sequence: TGCGCCAGCAGCCGGGACAGGGGATCGGTACCCCTCCACTTT. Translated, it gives CASSRDRGSVPLHF. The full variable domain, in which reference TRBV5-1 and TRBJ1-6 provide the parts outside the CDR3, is KAGVTQTPRYLIKTRGQQVTLSCSPISGHRSVSWYQQTPGQGLQFLFEYFSETQRNKGNFPGRFSGRQFSNSRSEMNVSTLELGDSALYLCASSRDRGSVPLHFGNGTRLTVT.

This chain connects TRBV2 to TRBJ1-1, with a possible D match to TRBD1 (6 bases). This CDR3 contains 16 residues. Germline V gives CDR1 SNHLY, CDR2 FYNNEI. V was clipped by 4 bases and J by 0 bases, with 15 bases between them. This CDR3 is CASSGGPGHMNTEAFF. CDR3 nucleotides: TGTGCCAGCAGTGGGGGACCGGGACACATGAACACTGAAGCTTTCTTT.

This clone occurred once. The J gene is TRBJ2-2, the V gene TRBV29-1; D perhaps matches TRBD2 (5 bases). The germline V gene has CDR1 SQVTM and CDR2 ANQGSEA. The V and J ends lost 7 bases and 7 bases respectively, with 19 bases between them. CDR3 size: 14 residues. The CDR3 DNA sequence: TGCAGCGGGCGGGTTGGGCAGATCAACGGGGAGCTGTTTTTT. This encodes CSGRVGQINGELFF.

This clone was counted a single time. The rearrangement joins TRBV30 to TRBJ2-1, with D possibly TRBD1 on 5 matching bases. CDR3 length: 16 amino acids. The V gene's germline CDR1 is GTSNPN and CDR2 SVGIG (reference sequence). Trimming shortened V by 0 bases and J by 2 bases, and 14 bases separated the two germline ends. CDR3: CAWSVLGQGTYNEQFF. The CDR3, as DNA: TGTGCCTGGAGTGTACTTGGGCAGGGTACCTACAATGAGCAGTTCTTC.

The CDR3 DNA follows: TGCGCCAGCAGCAACGTAACAGTCTCCTACGAGCAGTACTTC. Its protein is CASSNVTVSYEQYF. The V and J genes are TRBV5-1 and TRBJ2-7; D remains ambiguous. The CDR3 totals 14 residues. Trimming took 4 bases from V and 0 from J, leaving 11 bases between them. Germline CDR1 reads SGHRS; CDR2 reads YFSETQ.

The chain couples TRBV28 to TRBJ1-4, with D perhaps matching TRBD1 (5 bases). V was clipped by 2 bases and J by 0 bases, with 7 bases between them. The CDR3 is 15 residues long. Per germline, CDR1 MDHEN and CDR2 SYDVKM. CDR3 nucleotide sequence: TGTGCCAGCAGTTTAGGGGGGGCAACTAATGAAAAACTGTTTTTT. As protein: CASSLGGATNEKLFF.

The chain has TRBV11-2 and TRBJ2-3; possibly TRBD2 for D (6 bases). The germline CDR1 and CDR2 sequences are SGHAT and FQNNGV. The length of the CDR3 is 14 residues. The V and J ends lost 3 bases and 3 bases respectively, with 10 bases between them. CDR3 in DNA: TGTGCCAGCAGCTTGGGGGGTTGGACAGATACGCAGTATTTT. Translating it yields CASSLGGWTDTQYF.

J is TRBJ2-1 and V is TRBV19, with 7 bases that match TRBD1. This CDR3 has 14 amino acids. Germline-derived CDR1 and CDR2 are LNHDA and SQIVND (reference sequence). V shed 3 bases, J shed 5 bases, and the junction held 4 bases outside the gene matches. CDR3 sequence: CASSINQGDNEQFF. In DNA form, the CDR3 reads TGTGCCAGTAGTATCAATCAGGGGGACAATGAGCAGTTCTTC.

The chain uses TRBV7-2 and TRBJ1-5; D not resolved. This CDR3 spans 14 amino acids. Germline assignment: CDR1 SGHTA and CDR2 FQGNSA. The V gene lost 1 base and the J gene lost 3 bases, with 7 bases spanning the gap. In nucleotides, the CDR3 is TGTGCCAGCAGCTTAGTGTCAGACAATCAGCCCCAGCATTTT. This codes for CASSLVSDNQPQHF.

The CDR3 bases are TGTGCCAGCAGCTCAGGTCACCCGGCAGATACGCAGTATTTT. Encoded protein: CASSSGHPADTQYF. The genes are TRBV7-3 and TRBJ2-3; D is unclear. With 4 bases removed from V and 4 bases from J, the gap between germline ends came to 12 bases. The germline V gene encodes CDR1 SGHTA and CDR2 FQGTGA. The CDR3 loop spans 14 amino acids.

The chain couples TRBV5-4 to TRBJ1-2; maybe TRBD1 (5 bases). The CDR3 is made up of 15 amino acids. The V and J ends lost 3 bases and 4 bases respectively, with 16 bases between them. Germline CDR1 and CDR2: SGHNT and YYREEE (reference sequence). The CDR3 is CASSSPTDSLYGYTF. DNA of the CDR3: TGTGCCAGCAGCTCCCCGACAGACTCCCTCTATGGCTACACCTTC.

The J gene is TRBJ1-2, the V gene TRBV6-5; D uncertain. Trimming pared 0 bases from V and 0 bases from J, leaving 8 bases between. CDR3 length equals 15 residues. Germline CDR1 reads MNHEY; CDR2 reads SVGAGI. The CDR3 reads CASSYSVNSNYGYTF. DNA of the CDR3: TGTGCCAGCAGTTACTCGGTCAACTCTAACTATGGCTACACCTTC.

The chain's CDR3 is CASKETGFDEQYF. CDR3 DNA: TGCGCCAGCAAGGAGACAGGGTTCGACGAGCAGTACTTC. The chain is built from TRBV5-1 and TRBJ2-5, with 7 bases aligning to TRBD1. Matching the DNA end better, TRBJ2-7 makes the J call doubtful. There are 13 residues in the CDR3. Germline CDR1 and CDR2: SGHRS and YFSETQ.

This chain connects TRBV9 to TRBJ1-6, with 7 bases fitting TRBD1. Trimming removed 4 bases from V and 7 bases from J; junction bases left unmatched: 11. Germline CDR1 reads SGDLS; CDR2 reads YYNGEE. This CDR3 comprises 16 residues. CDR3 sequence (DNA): TGTGCCAGCAGCCCCCATAGGACAGGCCCAAATTCACCCCTCCACTTT. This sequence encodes CASSPHRTGPNSPLHF. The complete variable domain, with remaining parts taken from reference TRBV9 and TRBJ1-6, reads DSGVTQTPKHLITATGQRVTLRCSPRSGDLSVYWYQQSLDQGLQFLIQYYNGEERAKGNILERFSAQQFPDLHSELNLSSLELGDSALYFCASSPHRTGPNSPLHFGNGTRLTVT.

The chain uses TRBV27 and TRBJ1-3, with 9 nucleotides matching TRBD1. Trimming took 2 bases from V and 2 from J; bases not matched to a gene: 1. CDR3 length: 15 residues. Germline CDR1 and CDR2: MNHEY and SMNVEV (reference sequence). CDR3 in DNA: TGTGCCAGCAGTTTAGACAGGGGGGCTGGAAACACCATATATTTT. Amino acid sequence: CASSLDRGAGNTIYF.

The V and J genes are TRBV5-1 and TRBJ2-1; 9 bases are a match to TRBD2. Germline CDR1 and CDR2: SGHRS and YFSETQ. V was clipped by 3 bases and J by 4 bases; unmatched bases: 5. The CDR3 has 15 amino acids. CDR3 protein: CASSSDLAGYNEQFF. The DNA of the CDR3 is TGCGCCAGCAGCTCTGACCTAGCGGGGTACAATGAGCAGTTCTTC.

The CDR3 DNA sequence: TGTGCCAGCAGTGATTTAACTAGCGGGCCCAATGAGCAGTTCTTC. This encodes CASSDLTSGPNEQFF. The chain has TRBV25-1 and TRBJ2-1; 9 bases align to TRBD2. The CDR3 is made up of 15 amino acids. V trimming: 3 bases; J trimming: 6 bases; junction bases outside the gene matches: 6. CDR1 is MGHDK and CDR2 is SYGVNS in the germline V gene. Full variable domain (outside the CDR3, taken from reference TRBV25-1 and TRBJ2-1): EADIYQTPRYLVIGTGKKITLECSQTMGHDKMYWYQQDPGMELHLIHYSYGVNSTEKGDLSSESTVSRIRTEHFPLTLESARPSHTSQYLCASSDLTSGPNEQFFGPGTRLTVL.

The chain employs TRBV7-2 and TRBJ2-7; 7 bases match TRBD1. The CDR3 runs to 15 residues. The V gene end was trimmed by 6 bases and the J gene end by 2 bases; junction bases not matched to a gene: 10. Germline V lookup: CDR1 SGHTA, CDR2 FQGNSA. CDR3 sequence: CASSLGQVPTYEQYF. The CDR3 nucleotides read TGTGCCAGCAGTCTAGGACAGGTTCCCACCTACGAGCAGTACTTC.

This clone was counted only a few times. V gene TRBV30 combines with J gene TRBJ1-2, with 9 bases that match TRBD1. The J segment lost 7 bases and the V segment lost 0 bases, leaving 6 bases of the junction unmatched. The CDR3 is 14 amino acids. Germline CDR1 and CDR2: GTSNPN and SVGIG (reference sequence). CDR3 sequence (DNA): TGTGCCTGGAGTGTACAGGGGGCGAAGGTTGGCTACACCTTC. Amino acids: CAWSVQGAKVGYTF.

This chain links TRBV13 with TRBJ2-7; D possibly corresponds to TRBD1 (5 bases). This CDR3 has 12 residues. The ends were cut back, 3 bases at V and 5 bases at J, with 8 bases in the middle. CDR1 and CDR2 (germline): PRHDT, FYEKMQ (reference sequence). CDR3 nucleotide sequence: TGTGCCAGCAGCTTCAGGGTACACGAGCAGTACTTC. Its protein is CASSFRVHEQYF.

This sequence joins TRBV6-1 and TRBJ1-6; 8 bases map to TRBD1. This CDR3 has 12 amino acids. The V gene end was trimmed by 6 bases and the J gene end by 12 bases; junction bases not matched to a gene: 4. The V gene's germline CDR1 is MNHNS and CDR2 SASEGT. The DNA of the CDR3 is TGTGCCAGCAGCGGGACAGGAAAACCCCTCCACTTT. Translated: CASSGTGKPLHF.

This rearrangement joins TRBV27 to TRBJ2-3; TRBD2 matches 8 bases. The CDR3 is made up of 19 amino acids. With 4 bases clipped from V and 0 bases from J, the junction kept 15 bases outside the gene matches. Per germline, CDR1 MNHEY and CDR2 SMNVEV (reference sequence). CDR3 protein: CASSSTSLGIAGSTDTQYF. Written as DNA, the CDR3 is TGTGCCAGCAGTTCCACCTCTTTGGGGATAGCGGGGAGCACAGATACGCAGTATTTT.

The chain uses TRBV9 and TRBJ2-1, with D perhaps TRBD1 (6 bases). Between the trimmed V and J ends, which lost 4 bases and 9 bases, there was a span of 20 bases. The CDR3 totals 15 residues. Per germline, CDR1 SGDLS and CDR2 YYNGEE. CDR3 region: CASSLQTGILSEQFF. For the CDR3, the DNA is TGTGCCAGCAGCCTTCAAACAGGGATACTGAGTGAGCAGTTCTTC.

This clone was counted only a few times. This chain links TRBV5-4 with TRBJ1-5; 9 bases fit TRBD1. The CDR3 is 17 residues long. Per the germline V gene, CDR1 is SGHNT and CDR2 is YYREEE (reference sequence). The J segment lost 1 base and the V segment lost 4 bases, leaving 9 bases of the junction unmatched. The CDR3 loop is CASSLPGDRVSNQPQHF. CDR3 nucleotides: TGTGCCAGCAGCCTCCCGGGGGACAGGGTGAGCAATCAGCCCCAGCATTTT.